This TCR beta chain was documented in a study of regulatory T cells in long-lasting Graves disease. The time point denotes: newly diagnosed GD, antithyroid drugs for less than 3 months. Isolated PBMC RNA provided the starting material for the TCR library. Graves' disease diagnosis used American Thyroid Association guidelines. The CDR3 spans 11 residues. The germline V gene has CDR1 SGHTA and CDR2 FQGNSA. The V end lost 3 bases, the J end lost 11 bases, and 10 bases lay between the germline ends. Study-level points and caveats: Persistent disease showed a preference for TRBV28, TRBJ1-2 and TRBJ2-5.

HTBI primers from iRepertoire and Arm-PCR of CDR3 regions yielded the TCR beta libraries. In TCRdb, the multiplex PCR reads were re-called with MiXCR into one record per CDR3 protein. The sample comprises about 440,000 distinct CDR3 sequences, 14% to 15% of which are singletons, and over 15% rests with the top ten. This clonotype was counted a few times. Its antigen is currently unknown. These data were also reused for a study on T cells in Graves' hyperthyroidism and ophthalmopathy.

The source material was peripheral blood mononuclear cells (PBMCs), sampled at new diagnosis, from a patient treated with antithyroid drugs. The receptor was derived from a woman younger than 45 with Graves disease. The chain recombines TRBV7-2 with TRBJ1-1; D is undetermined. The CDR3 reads CASSFGPAAFF. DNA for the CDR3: TGTGCCAGCAGCTTCGGGCCAGCGGCTTTCTTT.